This T cell receptor (beta chain) appears in the sequencing data of a study of control samples from healthy donors and cancer patients. This CDR3 is built from 18 residues. The method was immunoSEQ multiplex PCR; TCRdb's version includes in-frame clones alone and lacks a portion of them. The repertoire holds over 150,000 clones, with roughly 94% as singletons. Sequencing input: PBMCs. The receptor was isolated from a man in his sixties with colorectal cancer. The chain carries TRBV21-1 and TRBJ2-7; the table gives TRBD1 as D, unverified against the DNA. TRBV21-1 is noted as a pseudogene. The CDR3 region has the DNA TGTGCCAGCAGCAAAGCTGATATGGGGACAGGGGACTCCTACGAGCAGTACTTC. Its translation is CASSKADMGTGDSYEQYF.